This T cell receptor beta chain was sequenced in a study of beta chain features in type 1 diabetes. Overall study findings and caveats: Healthy donors had naive, central memory and Treg TCRB repertoires that appeared less similar than those seen among patients. Shortening of TCRB CDR3s, moderate but significant, appeared in all four CD4+ subsets of Type 1 diabetes patients.

CDR3 size: 18 residues. J lost 0 bases, V lost 3 bases, and 16 bases had no gene match. The germline V gene has CDR1 GTSNPN and CDR2 SVGIG (reference sequence). This clone occurred a few times. Its antigen remains unidentified. Sorted CD4+ subsets: naive, central memory, regulatory, stem cell-like memory (CD45RO/CCR7/CD25/CD127/CD95/CD27 panel). Expressed TCRB transcripts were sequenced because the isolated RNA had all been reverse transcribed beforehand. Libraries were prepared by immunoSEQ multiplex PCR; TCRdb keeps only in-frame clonotypes and omits some of them. This sample yields 600,000 or so clones, of which over 10% are seen a single time; 0.09% to 0.15% belongs to the top ten.

The sequenced sample was naive CD4+ T cells from blood. The chain uses TRBV30 and TRBJ2-7; the match to TRBD2 covers 8 bases. The receptor's source is a man younger than 45 with type 1 diabetes. CDR3 loop: CAWRSGIAGPPFSYEQYF. CDR3 coding DNA: TGTGCCTGGAGAAGTGGAATAGCGGGGCCTCCCTTCTCCTACGAGCAGTACTTC.